This T cell receptor beta chain was retrieved from a study of T cells in Graves' hyperthyroidism and ophthalmopathy. In making diagnoses, clinical symptoms, serum thyroxine and TRAb, thyroid ultrasound and orbital computed tomography were all used. V shed 5 bases and J shed 14 bases, with 22 bases lying between them. In germline, CDR1 is SEHNR, CDR2 FQNEAQ (reference sequence). The CDR3 spans 14 residues. There were TCR beta CDR3 regions amplified from RNA transcripts. Initially, a first-round RT-PCR of the TCR CDR3 employed the HTBI primer set. MiXCR, applied by TCRdb to the multiplex PCR reads, yields one record per CDR3 protein. The table shows around 620,000 distinct CDR3 sequences, with 15% to 20% occurring only once.

The V and J genes are TRBV7-9 and TRBJ2-1, with unresolved D. The TCR comes from a woman aged 30 to 39 with Graves' hyperthyroidism. The sequencing input was blood. The CDR3 DNA reads TGTGCCAGCAGCCAAGATTTAGGAACTGGATTGGAGTTCTTC. Translated, it gives CASSQDLGTGLEFF.